Listed here is a single T cell receptor (beta chain). The sample originates from a study of T-cell reconstitution after alpha-beta-depleted transplantation in children. The CDR3 runs to 15 residues. Germline CDR1 reads SGHKS; CDR2 reads YYEKEE (reference sequence). J was trimmed by 8 bases and V by 5 bases; bases with no gene match: 13. The TCRbeta library was prepared with unique molecular identifiers. MiXCR, applied by TCRdb to the PCR reads, yields one record per CDR3 protein. The top ten clones hold 3% to 4% of a sample with approximately 510,000 distinct CDR3 sequences, around 16% of them seen once.

The sample consisted of PBMCs from the stem cell graft donor, taken from the stem cell graft. The chain recombines TRBV5-5 with TRBJ1-5; 7 nucleotides agree with TRBD1. The sequence came from a human donor who donated a stem cell graft to a child with acute lymphoblastic leukemia. CDR3 bases: TGTGCCAGCAGAGACGGACAGGCTCTGCAGAAGCCCCAGCATTTT. Translated: CASRDGQALQKPQHF.